The entry that follows covers one T cell receptor beta chain sequence. Antigen unknown. The sample originates from a study of vaccination and CD4 T cells after COVID-19. Study as a whole: Some control cultures received a CEFX pool, which served as the positive control. Others received an HIV-1 Nef pool or no peptide.

The Oncomine TCR Beta short-read assay generated sequence data from the DNA of cultured CD4+ T cells. TCRdb redid the calling of the PCR reads with MiXCR, one entry per CDR3 protein. Of about 13,000 distinct CDR3 sequences detected, 41% appear once; the ten largest clones hold over 7.5%. Germline-derived CDR1 and CDR2 are LNHDA and SQIVND (reference sequence). The CDR3 length is 14 residues. With 4 bases removed from V and 4 bases from J, the gap between germline ends came to 11 bases. Study-wide findings and caveats: Convalescent patients had 304 of 307 vaccine-specific clones showing spike mono-reactivity.

Sample treatment: approximately nine-day PBMC culture with coronavirus spike peptide pools or control peptides (ViraFEST assay). The chain couples TRBV19 to TRBJ1-5, with D possibly TRBD1 on 6 matching bases. The sequence came from a human donor who had recovered from COVID-19. The source material was CD4+ T cells from blood, cultured in vitro, sampled after SARS-CoV-2 vaccination. This CDR3 reads CASSTLGANQPQHF. CDR3 sequence (DNA): TGTGCCAGTAGTACCTTGGGGGCAAATCAGCCCCAGCATTTT.